The TCR beta chain described here comes from a study of cytomegalovirus exposure and HLA in healthy donors. General study points: Sequencing depth across donors, presence/absence analyses assumed, was roughly uniform. A later look showed TCR association rates differing by HLA locus, highest for DRB1 and lowest for HLA-C. Productive status was seen about 90% or about 30% of the time for most TCR beta V segments in an earlier analysis. As confirmed in vitro, a few CMV-associated chains were specific for CMV antigens.

Use of 60 Vbeta and 13 Jbeta primers characterized the PCR. Some clones are missing from TCRdb's copy, which holds only in-frame ones; the method was immunoSEQ multiplex PCR. The sample data list about 46,000 clones. The CDR3 loop spans 14 amino acids. Germline V gene sequence: CDR1 SQVTM, CDR2 ANQGSEA. The J segment lost 4 bases and the V segment lost 5 bases, leaving 11 bases of the junction unmatched. Comment on this clone: Its target is not known.

The chain carries TRBV29-1 and TRBJ2-7; 7 nucleotides match TRBD1. The TCR originated in a woman between 40 and 55 years old in good health and CMV-seronegative. Sequencing was done on a sample of PBMCs. CDR3: CSVSQGPQGYEQYF. In nucleotides, the CDR3 is TGCAGCGTTTCCCAGGGCCCACAGGGGTACGAGCAGTACTTC.